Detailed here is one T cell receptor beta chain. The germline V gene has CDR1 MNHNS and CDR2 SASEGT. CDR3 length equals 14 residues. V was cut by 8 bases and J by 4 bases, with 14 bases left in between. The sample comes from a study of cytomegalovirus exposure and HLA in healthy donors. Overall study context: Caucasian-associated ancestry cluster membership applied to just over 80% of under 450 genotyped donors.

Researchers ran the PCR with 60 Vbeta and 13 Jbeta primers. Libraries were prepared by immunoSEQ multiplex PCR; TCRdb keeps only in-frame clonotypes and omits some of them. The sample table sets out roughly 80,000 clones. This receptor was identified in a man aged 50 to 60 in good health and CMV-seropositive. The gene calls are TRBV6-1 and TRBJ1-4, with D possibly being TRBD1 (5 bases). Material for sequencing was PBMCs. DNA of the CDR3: TGTGCCAGCTTGCCCGACAGCCTTAATGAAAAACTGTTTTTT. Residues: CASLPDSLNEKLFF.